The 29 T cell receptor beta chains below were found in one sample sequenced in a study of OX40 agonist ivuxolimab in advanced cancers. Clones were read by immunoSEQ multiplex PCR, and TCRdb kept only the in-frame ones, dropping some. This sample yields almost 80,000 clones, of which about four fifths are seen a single time; around 25% belongs to the top ten. The sample in question was CD4+ or CD8+ T cells sorted from blood, obtained in a trial of the OX40 agonist ivuxolimab. These receptors were taken from an adult with an advanced solid tumor such as melanoma, head and neck, liver or kidney cancer.

The chain has TRBV11-1 and TRBJ1-2, with 8 bases aligning to TRBD1. The CDR3 covers 14 residues. V lost 3 bases to trimming and J lost 4 bases; unmatched junction nucleotides: 4. The germline gives CDR1 SGHAT, CDR2 FQDESV (reference sequence). The CDR3 nucleotides read TGTGCCAGCAGCTTGAGACAGGGGTCCTATGGCTACACCTTC. Protein sequence: CASSLRQGSYGYTF.

The chain combines TRBV11-2 with TRBJ1-1; D gene uncertain. The CDR3 is made up of 14 amino acids. V was shortened by 3 bases and J by 4 bases, with 12 bases between the two germline ends. Germline CDR1 and CDR2: SGHAT and FQNNGV. The CDR3 sequence is CASSLGNRGTEAFF. CDR3 DNA: TGTGCCAGCAGCTTGGGTAATCGCGGCACTGAAGCTTTCTTT.

This clone was detected only a few times. This CDR3 is CASNPGGRSYNEQFF. The CDR3 region has the DNA TGTGCCAGTAACCCTGGCGGGCGCTCCTACAATGAGCAGTTCTTC. The chain links TRBV19 to TRBJ2-1; D might be TRBD2 (5 bases). V shed 7 bases and J shed 0 bases, with 13 bases lying between them. Germline V gene data show CDR1 as LNHDA and CDR2 as SQIVND (reference sequence). The CDR3 runs to 15 residues.

The sample holds one count of this clone. The V and J genes are TRBV30 and TRBJ2-5, with 8 bases fitting TRBD1. The J call may not be correct, given that the DNA end is closer to TRBJ2-7. Germline V gene data show CDR1 as GTSNPN and CDR2 as SVGIG (reference sequence). The CDR3 has 19 amino acids. CDR3 protein: CAWSPPGAGGPPSPYEQYF. The DNA for the CDR3 is TGTGCCTGGAGTCCCCCGGGGGCAGGGGGCCCACCTAGCCCCTACGAGCAGTACTTC.

J is TRBJ2-7 and V is TRBV11-2; TRBD2 aligns across 10 bases. V shed 3 bases and J 4 bases; nucleotides not matched to a gene: 15. The CDR3 has 18 amino acids. Looked up from germline, CDR1 is SGHAT and CDR2 is FQNNGV. This CDR3 is CASSFGASLAGELYEQYF. The DNA for the CDR3 is TGTGCCAGCAGCTTCGGGGCGAGCCTAGCGGGGGAACTTTACGAGCAGTACTTC.

V gene TRBV11-2 combines with J gene TRBJ1-1; D ambiguous. This CDR3 region has 11 residues. The V gene's germline CDR1 is SGHAT and CDR2 FQNNGV. Trimming removed 5 bases at V and 5 bases at J, with 6 bases between. In DNA, the CDR3 is TGTGCCAGCAGCCACCGAACTGAAGCTTTCTTT. Translating it yields CASSHRTEAFF.

The rearrangement uses TRBV7-9 and TRBJ1-1; 8 nucleotides align to TRBD1. Unmatched junction bases numbered 1, after V lost 3 bases and J lost 1 base. Germline CDR1 SEHNR, CDR2 FQNEAQ (reference sequence). This CDR3 comprises 14 residues. This chain's CDR3 is CASSFGQGNTEAFF. The DNA of the CDR3 is TGTGCCAGCAGCTTCGGACAGGGGAACACTGAAGCTTTCTTT.

The J gene is TRBJ1-2, the V gene TRBV6-5; D might be TRBD1 (5 bases). This CDR3 has 13 amino acids. V was cut by 6 bases and J by 5 bases, with 13 bases left in between. Germline CDR1 is MNHEY and CDR2 is SVGAGI. The CDR3 region has the DNA TGTGCCAGCAGACGGCCAGGGACGTATGGCTACACCTTC. It codes for CASRRPGTYGYTF.

The V call is TRBV7-9, the J call TRBJ2-2, with D perhaps TRBD1 or TRBD2 (5 bases each). Trimming removed 5 bases at V and 3 bases at J, with 19 bases between. Germline V lookup: CDR1 SEHNR, CDR2 FQNEAQ (reference sequence). The CDR3 sequence is 17 residues long. The DNA of the CDR3 is TGTGCCAGCAGCCCAGGGCTCGAACGGGACGACACCGGGGAGCTGTTTTTT. As protein: CASSPGLERDDTGELFF.

The chain carries TRBV30 and TRBJ1-2, with D unresolved. Germline V gene lookup returns CDR1 GTSNPN and CDR2 SVGIG (reference sequence). Trimming removed 4 bases from V and 8 bases from J, with 20 bases in between. The CDR3 runs 14 residues. The CDR3 nucleotides read TGTGCCTGGAAACCGCCAACGGGGAGGAAGGGCTACACCTTC. The encoded protein is CAWKPPTGRKGYTF.

The chain carries TRBV6-1 and TRBJ2-2; D is unresolved. This CDR3 is built from 13 residues. The germline V gene encodes CDR1 MNHNS and CDR2 SASEGT. Between the trimmed V and J ends, which lost 6 bases and 7 bases, there was a span of 12 bases. CDR3 nucleotide sequence: TGTGCCAGCAGCTCTCAGTGGGACGGGGAGCTGTTTTTT. As protein: CASSSQWDGELFF.

The genes are TRBV2 and TRBJ2-7; D is undetermined. This CDR3 comprises 12 residues. Germline loops: CDR1 SNHLY, CDR2 FYNNEI. Trimming shortened V by 5 bases and J by 3 bases, and 8 bases separated the two germline ends. The CDR3 here is CASSLQNYEQYF. The CDR3 nucleotides are TGTGCCAGCAGTCTACAGAACTACGAGCAGTACTTC.

The chain uses TRBV12-5 and TRBJ2-7; the D gene is possibly TRBD1 (5 bases). Germline CDR1 is LGHNT and CDR2 is FRNRAP. Trimming cost V 8 bases and J 0 bases, with 14 bases left between them. The CDR3 runs to 14 residues. This chain's CDR3 is CASRSTGSSYEQYF. In nucleotides, the CDR3 is TGTGCTAGTAGGAGCACAGGCAGCTCCTACGAGCAGTACTTC.

The V call is TRBV4-1, the J call TRBJ2-4; the D call may be TRBD1 or TRBD2 (5 bases each). This CDR3 contains 16 residues. Trimming pared 1 base from V and 2 bases from J, leaving 12 bases between. CDR1 and CDR2 from the germline V gene are MGHRA and YSYEKL. CDR3: CASSQGRGATKNIQYF. CDR3 bases: TGCGCCAGCAGCCAAGGCCGAGGGGCAACCAAAAACATTCAGTACTTC.

The chain combines TRBV5-6 with TRBJ2-1; TRBD2 might be the D (6 bases). CDR3 size: 13 residues. Germline V gene lookup returns CDR1 SGHDT and CDR2 YYEEEE. Trimming removed 1 base at V and 6 bases at J, with 8 bases between. Here the CDR3 DNA reads TGTGCCAGCAGCTTGATAGCGGTCAATGAGCAGTTCTTC. Its protein product is CASSLIAVNEQFF. Based on the CDR3 plus reference TRBV5-6 and TRBJ2-1, the full variable domain is DAGVTQSPTHLIKTRGQQVTLRCSPKSGHDTVSWYQQALGQGPQFIFQYYEEEERQRGNFPDRFSGHQFPNYSSELNVNALLLGDSALYLCASSLIAVNEQFFGPGTRLTVL.

The V and J genes are TRBV21-1 and TRBJ2-2; the D call in the table, TRBD1, was not verified against the DNA. TRBV21-1 is a pseudogene locus. This CDR3 has 15 residues. DNA of the CDR3: TGTGCCAGCAGCCCCCAGACAGGGTCGGTCGGGGAGCTGTTTTTT. It translates to CASSPQTGSVGELFF.

This chain connects TRBV18 to TRBJ1-1; no clear D gene. The ends were cut back, 6 bases at V and 7 bases at J, with 15 bases in the middle. Per germline, CDR1 KGHSH and CDR2 LQKENI. This CDR3 comprises 13 residues. The CDR3 DNA is TGTGCCAGCTCCACCGTGCTGGGAAATGAAGCTTTCTTT. Translated, it gives CASSTVLGNEAFF.

V is TRBV11-2 and J is TRBJ1-2, with 8 bases that match TRBD1. Germline V lookup: CDR1 SGHAT, CDR2 FQNNGV. The CDR3 covers 13 residues. V shed 5 bases, J shed 7 bases, and the junction held 6 bases outside the gene matches. The DNA for the CDR3 is TGTGCCAGCAGCATTGACAGGGGTACTGGCTACACCTTC. It specifies CASSIDRGTGYTF.

V usage is TRBV14 and J usage is TRBJ2-7, with 11 bases matching TRBD2. Trimming at V came to 5 bases and at J to 4 bases, leaving 10 bases not matched to a gene. This CDR3 spans 16 amino acids. Per the germline V gene, CDR1 is SGHDN and CDR2 is FVKESK. CDR3: CASSFGLAGGGYEQYF. The CDR3 DNA reads as TGTGCCAGCAGCTTCGGGCTAGCGGGAGGAGGATACGAGCAGTACTTC. The variable domain in full, completed from reference TRBV14 and TRBJ2-7, reads EAGVTQFPSHSVIEKGQTVTLRCDPISGHDNLYWYRRVMGKEIKFLLHFVKESKQDESGMPNNRFLAERTGGTYSTLKVQPAELEDSGVYFCASSFGLAGGGYEQYFGPGTRLTVT.

The chain links TRBV7-8 to TRBJ2-1, with a tentative D call TRBD2 (7 bases). The V end was cut by 0 bases, the J end by 7 bases, with 16 bases between. Germline values: CDR1 SGHVS, CDR2 FQNEAQ. This CDR3 contains 16 residues. CDR3 sequence reads: CASSLANREGWNEQFF. CDR3 coding DNA: TGTGCCAGCAGCTTAGCAAACAGGGAGGGATGGAATGAGCAGTTCTTC.

J is TRBJ2-3 and V is TRBV5-1; no definite D call. The V gene's germline CDR1 is SGHRS and CDR2 YFSETQ. Trimming shortened V by 3 bases and J by 3 bases, and 11 bases separated the two germline ends. The CDR3 spans 14 residues. The chain's CDR3 is CASSSRAATDTQYF. DNA for the CDR3: TGCGCCAGCAGCTCAAGGGCGGCGACAGATACGCAGTATTTT.

J is TRBJ1-2 and V is TRBV7-8; 7 bases are shared with TRBD1. Trimming at V came to 2 bases and at J to 2 bases, leaving 5 bases not matched to a gene. Germline CDR1 SGHVS, CDR2 FQNEAQ. The CDR3 has 15 amino acids. CDR3 coding DNA: TGTGCCAGCAGCTTACCGGACAGGCACAACTATGGCTACACCTTC. Protein sequence: CASSLPDRHNYGYTF.

This chain joins TRBV18 and TRBJ2-1; D perhaps matches TRBD2 (6 bases). The CDR3 extends over 16 amino acids. V was shortened by 0 bases and J by 0 bases, with 9 bases between the two germline ends. The germline V gene encodes CDR1 KGHSH and CDR2 LQKENI. The DNA of the CDR3 is TGTGCCAGCTCACCACCGGGGGGATACTCCTACAATGAGCAGTTCTTC. Translation gives CASSPPGGYSYNEQFF.

The chain links TRBV6-1 to TRBJ1-2; no clear D gene. This CDR3 spans 13 amino acids. V lost 10 bases and J lost 0, with 12 bases in between. The germline V gene encodes CDR1 MNHNS and CDR2 SASEGT. For the CDR3, the DNA is TGTGCCATATCCCTCGGAGCTAACTATGGCTACACCTTC. This sequence encodes CAISLGANYGYTF.

The rearrangement joins TRBV2 to TRBJ2-7, with 8 bases matching TRBD2. The CDR3 is 15 residues long. The J segment lost 3 bases and the V segment lost 4 bases, leaving 8 bases of the junction unmatched. Germline V gives CDR1 SNHLY, CDR2 FYNNEI. The CDR3 sequence: CASSGTSGRGYEQYF. For the CDR3, the DNA is TGTGCCAGCAGTGGTACTAGCGGAAGGGGCTACGAGCAGTACTTC.

The V call is TRBV7-9, the J call TRBJ2-3, with 9 bases identical to TRBD1. J was trimmed by 5 bases and V by 1 base; bases with no gene match: 4. CDR3 length: 15 residues. The germline CDR1 and CDR2 sequences are SEHNR and FQNEAQ (reference sequence). CDR3: CASSLVGTGKDTQYF. In DNA form, the CDR3 reads TGTGCCAGCAGCTTAGTCGGGACAGGGAAAGATACGCAGTATTTT.

The gene calls are TRBV2 and TRBJ2-3, with D possibly matching TRBD2 (5 bases). Germline CDR1 SNHLY, CDR2 FYNNEI. CDR3 length: 15 amino acids. V dropped 4 bases and J dropped 6 bases, with 17 bases sitting between them. The CDR3 is CASSGLGIITDTQYF. The DNA of the CDR3 is TGTGCCAGCAGTGGTCTCGGGATTATAACGGATACGCAGTATTTT.

The chain recombines TRBV5-1 with TRBJ2-3; D not certain. Trimming left V 6 bases short and J 4 bases short, with 15 bases between. The germline V gene has CDR1 SGHRS and CDR2 YFSETQ. This CDR3 region has 14 residues. CDR3 loop: CASNTPEFSDTQYF. CDR3 sequence (DNA): TGCGCCAGCAATACGCCTGAGTTTTCAGATACGCAGTATTTT.

The chain recombines TRBV19 with TRBJ2-7; D is perhaps TRBD1 or TRBD2 (7 bases each). In germline, CDR1 is LNHDA, CDR2 SQIVND (reference sequence). The CDR3 has 15 residues. The V end lost 4 bases, the J end lost 5 bases, and 18 bases lay between the germline ends. CDR3 amino acids: CASSKYWPGGDEQYF. CDR3 DNA sequence: TGTGCCAGTAGTAAATACTGGCCAGGGGGGGACGAGCAGTACTTC.